The rows below give T cell receptor beta chains drawn from one sample of a study of T cells in localized non-small cell lung cancer. Using immunoSEQ multiplex PCR, the repertoire was profiled, and TCRdb retains in-frame clones only, with some absent. This table has around 34,000 clones, 93% appearing once. The specimen was peripheral blood, collected before any cancer treatment. Receptors originate from a female donor at least 60 years old with stage I lung adenocarcinoma. Both conserved end residues are trimmed from each CDR3. The order of the fields is J gene, V gene, CDR3 protein.

j_call: TRBJ1-2; v_call: TRBV5-4; cdr3_aa: ASTHPGAVPNYGYT
j_call: TRBJ2-7; v_call: TRBV11-3; cdr3_aa: ASSRDRAYEQY
j_call: TRBJ1-1; v_call: TRBV5-1; cdr3_aa: ASSLSGTDMNTEAF
j_call: TRBJ1-2; v_call: TRBV6-5; cdr3_aa: ANRGQVGGYT
j_call: TRBJ1-2; v_call: TRBV19; cdr3_aa: ASTTGRLPINYGYT
j_call: TRBJ2-3; v_call: TRBV5-1; cdr3_aa: ASSSPAGSTDTQY
j_call: TRBJ1-4; v_call: TRBV30; cdr3_aa: ARQGQPNEKLF
j_call: TRBJ1-5; v_call: TRBV11-2; cdr3_aa: ASSPSPGTEAGQPQH
j_call: TRBJ2-7; v_call: TRBV9; cdr3_aa: ASSPDWTGGIEQY
j_call: TRBJ2-5; v_call: TRBV6-6; cdr3_aa: ASSYEASGSQTQY
j_call: TRBJ2-5; v_call: TRBV19; cdr3_aa: ASRRQGQKETQY
j_call: TRBJ2-1; v_call: TRBV4-2; cdr3_aa: ASSQSPGAPTFNEQF
j_call: TRBJ1-4; v_call: TRBV15; cdr3_aa: ATSRESRYNEKLF
j_call: TRBJ2-3; v_call: TRBV10-3; cdr3_aa: AIRREESTDTQY